This record looks at one TCR beta chain sequence and its context. The entry originates in a study of shared clonotypes between healthy human individuals. Study as a whole: The cohort comprised a couple of women and a few men. Their ages spanned 18 to 49 years.

V gave up 7 bases and J gave up 3 bases; unmatched junction bases: 7. Germline CDR1 and CDR2: LNHDA and SQIVND (reference sequence). This CDR3 region has 15 residues. Clones were sequenced by immunoSEQ multiplex PCR, and TCRdb holds only the in-frame ones, with some missing. The repertoire holds 450,000 to 650,000 clones, with 70% to 80% as singletons. The chain carries TRBV19 and TRBJ1-5; 9 bases line up with TRBD1. Sequenced material: PBMCs. The TCR originated in a woman in her thirties or forties in good health. Some clones in this sample may be carry-over from other donors' samples. This CDR3 reads CASNTQGAVNQPQHF. The CDR3 coding sequence is TGTGCCAGTAATACACAGGGGGCGGTCAATCAGCCCCAGCATTTT.